This TCR beta chain was captured by sequencing in a study of T cell changes during pregnancy in multiple sclerosis. Germline V gives CDR1 MDHEN, CDR2 SYDVKM. The CDR3 has 16 amino acids. V trimming: 5 bases; J trimming: 4 bases; junction bases outside the gene matches: 6. Libraries were prepared by immunoSEQ multiplex PCR; TCRdb keeps only in-frame clonotypes and omits some of them. Of roughly 38,000 clones in the sample, about 90% were seen once. The sequence was collected from a female donor with multiple sclerosis, enrolled in a pregnancy study. Specimen: CD4+ T cells from peripheral blood mononuclear cells, collected before pregnancy. This chain links TRBV28 with TRBJ2-3; 13 positions match TRBD2. The chain's CDR3 is CASSPTSGRAADTQYF. The CDR3 DNA reads TGTGCCAGCAGTCCAACTAGCGGGAGGGCGGCAGATACGCAGTATTTT.